The clone carrying this T cell receptor (beta chain) occurred a few times. What it recognizes is unknown. These data belong to a study of PD-L1 blockade in urothelial cancer. Time point defined: peripheral blood 6 weeks after treatment start. Sampling of each patient yielded between 1 and 8 specimens, collected pretreatment and on-treatment. CDR1 and CDR2 from the germline V gene are SGHTA and FQGNSA. This CDR3 is built from 15 residues. Deletions cut 1 base from V and 3 bases from J, with 10 bases between. Every PCR got spiked synthetic TCR analog templates. Produced via immunoSEQ multiplex PCR; TCRdb's table is partial and in-frame only. The data show about 41,000 clones, 85% seen once. Study-level results: Tumor-associated clones in blood expanded more at 3 weeks in durable-benefit patients.

V usage is TRBV7-2 and J usage is TRBJ1-5; D unresolved. The TCR was taken from a man in his sixties or seventies with urothelial cancer. The material sequenced was PBMCs, taken around atezolizumab (anti-PD-L1) treatment. Here the CDR3 reads CASSLVRGNNQPQHF. DNA of the CDR3: TGTGCCAGCAGCTTAGTAAGAGGAAACAATCAGCCCCAGCATTTT. The full variable domain, in which reference TRBV7-2 and TRBJ1-5 provide the parts outside the CDR3, is GAGVSQSPSNKVTEKGKDVELRCDPISGHTALYWYRQSLGQGLEFLIYFQGNSAPDKSGLPSDRFSAERTGGSVSTLTIQRTQQEDSAVYLCASSLVRGNNQPQHFGDGTRLSIL.